Listed here are 5 T cell receptor beta chains from one sample, sequenced in a study of CD8+CD57+ T cells in acquired aplastic anemia. Genomic DNA templated the TCR beta VDJ and CDR3 profiling. Each CDR3 protein gets one entry after TCRdb re-called the reads with MiXCR. The sample lists about 210,000 distinct CDR3 sequences; over 55% were seen once. Sample: sorted CD4+, CD8+, or CD8+CD57+ T cells (not recorded which) from PBMCs. Receptors originate from a human donor in good health.

This chain connects TRBV5-4 to TRBJ2-1, with D perhaps TRBD1 or TRBD2 (6 bases each). Germline CDR1 is SGHNT and CDR2 is YYREEE (reference sequence). V lost 4 bases and J lost 1, with 9 bases in between. The CDR3 contains 14 residues. CDR3 region: CASSAGQSYNEQFF. The CDR3 region has the DNA TGTGCCAGCAGCGCGGGACAATCCTACAATGAGCAGTTCTTC.

The chain is built from TRBV19 and TRBJ1-3, with D tentatively TRBD1 (6 bases). Germline V CDR1 and CDR2: LNHDA, SQIVND (reference sequence). This CDR3 is 14 amino acids long. With 5 bases removed from V and 2 bases from J, the gap between germline ends came to 10 bases. The CDR3, as DNA: TGTGCCAGTAGTCTACAGGGTACTGGAAACACCATATATTTT. Residues: CASSLQGTGNTIYF.

This clonotype showed up many times. The chain uses TRBV20-1 and TRBJ1-1; TRBD1 might be the D (5 bases). The CDR3 extends over 14 amino acids. Trimming took 5 bases from V and 4 from J, leaving 17 bases between them. Germline CDR1 reads DFQATT; CDR2 reads SNEGSKA (reference sequence). DNA of the CDR3: TGCAGTGCTCGAGGGATGACAGTGGGCACTGAAGCTTTCTTT. This gives the protein CSARGMTVGTEAFF.

The V and J genes are TRBV9 and TRBJ1-6, with D unclear. Trimming stripped 3 bases from V and 9 bases from J, with 13 bases between. Germline lookup yields CDR1 SGDLS and CDR2 YYNGEE. The CDR3 length is 14 residues. The CDR3 loop reads CASSARLEGSPLHF. CDR3 sequence (DNA): TGTGCCAGCAGCGCTCGTTTGGAGGGTTCACCCCTCCACTTT.

This clonotype was observed a few times. The genes are TRBV19 and TRBJ2-7; TRBD1 matches 10 bases. This CDR3 spans 16 amino acids. Per the germline V gene, CDR1 is LNHDA and CDR2 is SQIVND (reference sequence). The junction had 12 bases not matched to a gene; V was cut back by 5 bases and J by 5 bases. The chain's CDR3 is CASSAKGTGEKHEQYF. The CDR3 DNA reads TGTGCCAGTAGTGCTAAAGGGACAGGGGAAAAACACGAGCAGTACTTC.